This T cell receptor beta chain appears in the sequencing data of a study of shared clonotypes between healthy human individuals. Study results and caveats: Researchers sampled only blood; tissue repertoires likely differ. Clonotype sharing across several donors was observed for around 4.5% of naive CD4 clonotypes.

The assay was immunoSEQ multiplex PCR, and TCRdb's table has in-frame clones only and misses some. The data show around 100,000 clones, with about 70% seen just once and around 26% held by the top ten. CDR3 length equals 18 residues. With 0 bases clipped from V and 1 base from J, the junction kept 5 bases outside the gene matches. Germline assignment: CDR1 SGHDT and CDR2 YYEEEE. This clone has a handful of counts. No antigen is known for it. This sequence was found in a woman in her 30s in good health. This sequence joins TRBV5-6 and TRBJ2-6; TRBD1 matches 9 bases. Material for sequencing was memory CD8+ T cells sorted from blood. Described subset: CD45RO+ cells pooled with CCR7-negative TemRA cells. CDR3: CASSLAGQGLSGANVLTF. DNA for the CDR3: TGTGCCAGCAGCTTGGCGGGACAGGGACTTTCTGGGGCCAACGTCCTGACTTTC.